Shown below are 16 T cell receptor beta chains from a single sample sequenced in a study of T cells expressing NK-cell markers. TCRdb reprocessed the 5' RACE reads and keeps a single row for each CDR3 protein, giving no DNA. This listing includes 400,000 or so distinct CDR3 sequences. The sequencing sample was made of blood T cells: a sorted CD56 or NKG2C T cell subset, CD4+ or CD8+ T cells, or bulk PBMC T cells (not recorded which). All receptors derive from a woman between 50 and 59 years old in good health.

This rearrangement joins TRBV10-3 to TRBJ2-7. Germline-derived CDR1 and CDR2 are ENHRY and SYGVKD. The CDR3 has 11 amino acids. The CDR3: CAISVAGEQYF.

This chain uses TRBV2 with TRBJ2-3; TCRdb picks TRBD2, but there is no DNA to check that call. Germline values: CDR1 SNHLY, CDR2 FYNNEI. This CDR3 spans 15 amino acids. CDR3 loop: CASSEEEFSTDTQYF.

The chain has TRBV5-1 and TRBJ2-1. In germline, CDR1 is SGHRS, CDR2 YFSETQ. CDR3 size: 12 residues. The chain's CDR3 is CASSPVNNEQFF.

The rearrangement joins TRBV5-1 to TRBJ2-7; TCRdb returns TRBD2, unconfirmable since there is no DNA. CDR1 is SGHRS, CDR2 YFSETQ, per germline. This CDR3 region has 17 residues. CDR3 amino acids: CASSSTFDYQSSYEQYF.

The chain joins TRBV19 to TRBJ2-2; the TRBD1 assignment by TCRdb is unverifiable without DNA. This CDR3 contains 15 residues. CDR1 is LNHDA, CDR2 SQIVND, per germline (reference sequence). The CDR3 spells CASSPGVQITGELFF.

V gene TRBV20-1 combines with J gene TRBJ2-5; TCRdb selects TRBD1, and the lack of DNA leaves this call unchecked. Germline CDR1 is DFQATT and CDR2 is SNEGSKA (reference sequence). The CDR3 is 14 amino acids. The CDR3 protein is CSATRPAGGETQYF.

V gene TRBV5-4 combines with J gene TRBJ2-3; no DNA is available, so the TRBD1 call from TCRdb remains unchecked. This CDR3 has 15 amino acids. The germline V gene encodes CDR1 SGHNT and CDR2 YYREEE (reference sequence). CDR3: CASSLDKGSTDTQYF.

The chain uses TRBV12-3 or TRBV12-4 and TRBJ2-3; TCRdb returns TRBD1, unconfirmable since there is no DNA. The CDR3 runs 17 residues. This CDR3 is CASSSLTLRGPTDTQYF.

V gene TRBV5-1 combines with J gene TRBJ1-4; with no DNA, the TCRdb D assignment of TRBD1 cannot be verified. The CDR3 has 15 amino acids. The germline V gene has CDR1 SGHRS and CDR2 YFSETQ. This chain's CDR3 is CASSSTGPDNEKLFF.

The chain links TRBV20-1 to TRBJ2-5; TCRdb's D gene call, TRBD2, goes unchecked for lack of DNA. In germline, CDR1 is DFQATT, CDR2 SNEGSKA (reference sequence). CDR3 length: 15 residues. CDR3 amino acids: CSAWGLLAGEETQYF.

V gene TRBV12-3 or TRBV12-4 combines with J gene TRBJ1-4; TCRdb gives TRBD1 as the D gene, but with no DNA this cannot be confirmed. This CDR3 comprises 14 residues. CDR3 loop: CASSPGTGGEKLFF.

The chain couples TRBV20-1 to TRBJ2-1; checking the TCRdb D call of TRBD1 is not possible without DNA. Germline CDR1 is DFQATT and CDR2 is SNEGSKA (reference sequence). CDR3 size: 13 residues. The CDR3 protein is CSARAIVSGEQFF.

The chain has TRBV12-3 or TRBV12-4 and TRBJ2-2; TCRdb picks TRBD1, but there is no DNA to check that call. The CDR3 runs 16 residues. CDR3 sequence: CASSPEGVGDTGELFF.

This CDR3 is CASSVPQGEGKTQYF. V usage is TRBV11-2 and J usage is TRBJ2-5; TCRdb indicates TRBD1, and absent DNA this call remains unverified. Germline V gives CDR1 SGHAT, CDR2 FQNNGV. CDR3 length: 15 amino acids.

This chain connects TRBV6-5 to TRBJ2-1; no DNA is available, so the TRBD2 call from TCRdb remains unchecked. Looked up from germline, CDR1 is MNHEY and CDR2 is SVGAGI. This CDR3 contains 14 residues. The chain's CDR3 is CASSYSRLAGRAFF.

The chain joins TRBV6-5 to TRBJ2-7; TCRdb selects TRBD1, and the lack of DNA leaves this call unchecked. Looked up from germline, CDR1 is MNHEY and CDR2 is SVGAGI. The CDR3 covers 13 residues. Here the CDR3 reads CASRLTGKGEQYF.